These 9 T cell receptor beta chains share one sample of origin, sequenced in a study of blood T cell repertoires in COVID-19. This table comes from immunoSEQ multiplex PCR, and its TCRdb copy is limited to in-frame clones, with some not included. The sample lists about 30,000 clones, approximately 86% seen once, with approximately 12% in the top ten. Sequenced sample: peripheral blood. These receptors were obtained from a human donor in a cohort sampled during active COVID-19. The donor label of this sample is uncertain.

The chain carries TRBV9 and TRBJ1-2; 7 nucleotides match TRBD1. This CDR3 region has 16 residues. V lost 0 bases, J lost 5 bases, and 10 bases stayed unmatched. The germline gives CDR1 SGDLS, CDR2 YYNGEE. The CDR3 is CASSVGQGGVLYGYTF. The CDR3 nucleotides read TGTGCCAGCAGCGTAGGACAGGGCGGGGTTTTGTATGGCTACACCTTC.

This clone has a single count. The chain links TRBV11-3 to TRBJ2-1, with TRBD2 matching over 9 bases. From germline, CDR1 is SGHNT and CDR2 YENEEA. Losses at the gene ends were 3 bases for V and 11 bases for J; bases not matched to a gene: 8. The CDR3 covers 14 residues. CDR3 sequence (DNA): TGTGCCAGCAGCTTTGGGCGGGAGGGGGTAAAGCAGTTCTTC. Translation gives CASSFGREGVKQFF.

The rearrangement joins TRBV5-3 to TRBJ2-7; 14 bases are shared with TRBD2. TRBV5-3 is noted as an ORF with a role that remains uncertain. CDR3 size: 15 residues. V gave up 5 bases and J gave up 7 bases; unmatched junction bases: 8. CDR3 in amino acids: CARSRWTSGRLEQYF. CDR3 nucleotides: TGTGCCAGAAGTCGTTGGACTAGCGGGAGGCTTGAGCAGTACTTC.

The chain uses TRBV25-1 and TRBJ2-1; TRBD2 might be the D (5 bases). CDR1 and CDR2 from the germline V gene are MGHDK and SYGVNS. The CDR3 sequence is 12 residues long. The V gene lost 7 bases and the J gene lost 3 bases, with 7 bases spanning the gap. CDR3 sequence: CASTRDYNEQFF. For the CDR3, the DNA is TGTGCCAGCACCCGGGACTACAATGAGCAGTTCTTC. The full variable domain, completed using reference TRBV25-1 and TRBJ2-1, is EADIYQTPRYLVIGTGKKITLECSQTMGHDKMYWYQQDPGMELHLIHYSYGVNSTEKGDLSSESTVSRIRTEHFPLTLESARPSHTSQYLCASTRDYNEQFFGPGTRLTVL.

The rearrangement uses TRBV5-1 and TRBJ2-7; no firm D call. From germline, CDR1 is SGHRS and CDR2 YFSETQ. V gave up 5 bases and J gave up 5 bases, with 17 bases separating them. This CDR3 has 14 residues. The CDR3 spells CASSPGSRFDEQYF. DNA for the CDR3: TGCGCCAGCAGTCCGGGTTCCCGCTTCGACGAGCAGTACTTC.

The V call is TRBV7-9, the J call TRBJ2-3; D is unclear. The CDR3 is made up of 11 amino acids. CDR1 and CDR2 (germline): SEHNR, FQNEAQ (reference sequence). Trimming cost V 4 bases and J 5 bases, with 4 bases left between them. The CDR3 loop is CASSYGDTQYF. CDR3 in DNA: TGTGCCAGCAGCTACGGAGATACGCAGTATTTT.

The J gene is TRBJ2-3, the V gene TRBV19; D may be TRBD2 (5 bases). CDR3 size: 14 residues. The V gene lost 4 bases and the J gene lost 3 bases, with 11 bases spanning the gap. Germline V CDR1 and CDR2: LNHDA, SQIVND (reference sequence). Written as DNA, the CDR3 is TGTGCCAGTAGTACCCGGGTAGCGACAGATACGCAGTATTTT. It translates to CASSTRVATDTQYF. The whole variable domain, remainder taken from reference TRBV19 and TRBJ2-3, is DGGITQSPKYLFRKEGQNVTLSCEQNLNHDAMYWYRQDPGQGLRLIYYSQIVNDFQKGDIAEGYSVSREKKESFPLTVTSAQKNPTAFYLCASSTRVATDTQYFGPGTRLTVL.

This chain connects TRBV30 to TRBJ1-1, with 11 bases aligning to TRBD1. V gave up 3 bases and J gave up 4 bases; unmatched junction bases: 10. This CDR3 comprises 16 residues. Germline V CDR1 and CDR2: GTSNPN, SVGIG (reference sequence). CDR3 DNA sequence: TGTGCCTGGAGGAAACCGGGACAGGGGGTCGTCACTGAAGCTTTCTTT. As protein: CAWRKPGQGVVTEAFF. The variable domain in full, with the rest retrieved from reference TRBV30 and TRBJ1-1, is SQTIHQWPATLVQPVGSPLSLECTVEGTSNPNLYWYRQAAGRGLQLLFYSVGIGQISSEVPQNLSASRPQDRQFILSSKKLLLSDSGFYLCAWRKPGQGVVTEAFFGQGTRLTVV.

V is TRBV9 and J is TRBJ2-7, with 7 bases fitting TRBD1. The V segment lost 3 bases and the J segment 1 base; nucleotides outside the gene matches: 4. The length of the CDR3 is 14 residues. Germline values: CDR1 SGDLS, CDR2 YYNGEE. The CDR3 spells CASSESTGSYEQYF. The CDR3 region has the DNA TGTGCCAGCAGCGAATCGACAGGGTCCTACGAGCAGTACTTC.